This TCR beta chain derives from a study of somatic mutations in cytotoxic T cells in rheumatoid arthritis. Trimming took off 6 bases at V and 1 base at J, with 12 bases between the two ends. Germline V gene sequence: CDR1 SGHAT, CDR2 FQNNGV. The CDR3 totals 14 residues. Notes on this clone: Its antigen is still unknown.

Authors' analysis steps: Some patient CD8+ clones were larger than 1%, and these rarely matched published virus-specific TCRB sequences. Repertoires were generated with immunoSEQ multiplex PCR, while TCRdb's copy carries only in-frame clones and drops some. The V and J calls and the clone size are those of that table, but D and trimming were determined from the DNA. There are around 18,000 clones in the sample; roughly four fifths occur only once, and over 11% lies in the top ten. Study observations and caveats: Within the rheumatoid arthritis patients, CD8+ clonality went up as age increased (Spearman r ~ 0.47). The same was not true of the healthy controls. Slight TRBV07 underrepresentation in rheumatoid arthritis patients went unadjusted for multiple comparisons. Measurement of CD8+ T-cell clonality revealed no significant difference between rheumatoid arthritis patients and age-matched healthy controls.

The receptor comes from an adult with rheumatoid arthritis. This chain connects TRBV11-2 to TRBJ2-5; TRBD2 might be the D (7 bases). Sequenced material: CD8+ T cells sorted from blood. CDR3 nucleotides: TGTGCCAGCAGGGGAGGGGGGACCCAAGAGACCCAGTACTTC. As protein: CASRGGGTQETQYF.